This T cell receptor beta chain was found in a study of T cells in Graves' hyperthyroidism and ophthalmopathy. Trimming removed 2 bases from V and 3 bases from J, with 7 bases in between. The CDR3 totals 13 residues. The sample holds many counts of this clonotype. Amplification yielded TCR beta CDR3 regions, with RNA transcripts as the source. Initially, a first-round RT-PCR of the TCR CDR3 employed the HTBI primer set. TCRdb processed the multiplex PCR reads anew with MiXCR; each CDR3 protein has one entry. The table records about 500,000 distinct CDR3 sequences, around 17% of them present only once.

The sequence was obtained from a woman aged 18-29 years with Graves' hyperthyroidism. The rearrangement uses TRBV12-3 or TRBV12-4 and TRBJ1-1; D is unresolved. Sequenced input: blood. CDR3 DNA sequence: TGTGCCAGCAGTTTACGAAGTGACACTGAAGCTTTCTTT. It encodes CASSLRSDTEAFF.